One T cell receptor beta chain is described in this entry. As handled by the study authors: For nucleated cells, counts were estimated from reference gene primer amplification. Clones were sequenced by immunoSEQ multiplex PCR, and TCRdb holds only the in-frame ones, with some missing. D and trimming were read from the DNA, whereas the V and J calls and clone size are those reported in that table. The sample includes roughly 110,000 clones, 82% of them seen just once. The germline CDR1 and CDR2 sequences are MNHEY and SMNVEV (reference sequence). This CDR3 contains 19 residues. After removal of 3 bases from V and 1 base from J, the junction contained 13 bases not matched to a gene. The data are from a study of blood T cell repertoires in COVID-19. Study context: The origin of the acute and convalescent COVID-19 samples was the United States, Italy and Spain.

Sequenced material: peripheral blood. The chain combines TRBV27 with TRBJ2-7; 12 bases fit TRBD1. The receptor's source is a man between 65 and 85 years old with acute or convalescent COVID-19. CDR3 sequence reads: CASSFSRLGGQGASYEQYF. The CDR3 DNA follows: TGTGCCAGCAGTTTCTCCCGCTTGGGGGGACAGGGGGCTTCCTACGAGCAGTACTTC.